These 22 T cell receptor beta chains came from one sample sequenced in a study of blood T cell repertoires in COVID-19. Measured with immunoSEQ multiplex PCR; TCRdb has only the in-frame clones, and not every one. The repertoire includes hundreds of thousands of clones, 84% of them detected once, and roughly 20% sits in the top ten. Sample: peripheral blood. The receptors come from a woman older than 75 with active or convalescent COVID-19.

This chain uses TRBV5-6 with TRBJ2-7; perhaps TRBD1 as D (7 bases). The V end lost 2 bases, the J end lost 1 base, and 13 bases lay between the germline ends. The germline V gene has CDR1 SGHDT and CDR2 YYEEEE. CDR3 size: 15 residues. The CDR3 region is CASSLDRAGSYEQYF. CDR3 sequence (DNA): TGTGCCAGCAGCTTAGACAGGGCGGGGTCCTACGAGCAGTACTTC.

V gene TRBV7-3 combines with J gene TRBJ1-1; the D gene is possibly TRBD1 (5 bases). Germline lookup yields CDR1 SGHTA and CDR2 FQGTGA. This CDR3 is built from 14 residues. The V end was cut by 0 bases, the J end by 1 base, with 6 bases between. Here the CDR3 reads CASSLTGQNTEAFF. The CDR3 DNA reads TGTGCCAGCAGCTTAACGGGGCAGAACACTGAAGCTTTCTTT.

The chain carries TRBV7-9 and TRBJ1-1, with D perhaps matching TRBD1 (5 bases). Germline V gene sequence: CDR1 SEHNR, CDR2 FQNEAQ (reference sequence). The ends were cut back, 2 bases at V and 6 bases at J, with 10 bases in the middle. The CDR3 sequence is 13 residues long. In nucleotides, the CDR3 is TGTGCCAGCAGCTTATCAGGGAGGGCTGAAGCTTTCTTT. Protein: CASSLSGRAEAFF.

This sequence joins TRBV3-1 (or the pseudogene TRBV3-2) and TRBJ2-2; 7 bases align to TRBD2. The CDR3 consists of 15 residues. V was clipped by 6 bases and J by 2 bases; unmatched bases: 6. Germline V gives CDR1 LGHDT, CDR2 YNNKEL (reference sequence). The CDR3 protein is CASRPLATNTGELFF. CDR3 bases: TGTGCCAGCAGACCACTAGCGACAAACACCGGGGAGCTGTTTTTT.

With respect to this clone: Other DNA variants within this sample encode the same CDR3. The J gene is TRBJ1-3, the V gene TRBV7-8, with TRBD1 matching over 7 bases. The CDR3 is 16 amino acids. The V gene end was trimmed by 5 bases and the J gene end by 1 base; junction bases not matched to a gene: 8. Germline V CDR1 and CDR2: SGHVS, FQNEAQ. The chain's CDR3 is CASSRGPTGSGNTIYF. CDR3 in DNA: TGTGCCAGCAGCCGAGGCCCGACAGGGTCTGGAAACACCATATATTTT. The full variable domain, rest sourced from reference TRBV7-8 and TRBJ1-3, is GAGVSQSPRYKVAKRGQDVALRCDPISGHVSLFWYQQALGQGPEFLTYFQNEAQLDKSGLPSDRFFAERPEGSVSTLKIQRTQQEDSAVYLCASSRGPTGSGNTIYFGEGSWLTVV.

In this sample, this clone turned up once. V usage is TRBV3-1 (or the pseudogene TRBV3-2) and J usage is TRBJ2-2; D is uncertain. Germline loops: CDR1 LGHDT, CDR2 YNNKEL (reference sequence). The V gene lost 2 bases and the J gene lost 1 base, with 5 bases spanning the gap. The length of the CDR3 is 14 residues. The CDR3: CASSQPVNTGELFF. CDR3 DNA: TGTGCCAGCAGCCAACCGGTGAACACCGGGGAGCTGTTTTTT.

On this clone: A read error may produce the germline difference seen at one junction end. The chain employs TRBV15 and TRBJ1-1; D remains ambiguous. This CDR3 spans 12 amino acids. Per germline, CDR1 LNHNV and CDR2 YYDKDF (reference sequence). The CDR3 loop reads CATSTSGTAGIF. The DNA of the CDR3 is TGTGCCACCAGCACTTCCGGAACAGCCGGGATTTTT. The full variable domain, in which reference TRBV15 and TRBJ1-1 provide the parts outside the CDR3, is DAMVIQNPRYQVTQFGKPVTLSCSQTLNHNVMYWYQQKSSQAPKLLFHYYDKDFNNEADTPDNFQSRRPNTSFCFLDIRSPGLGDTAMYLCATSTSGTAGIFGQGTRLTVV.

The J gene is TRBJ1-4, the V gene TRBV29-1; unclear D gene. V shed 6 bases and J shed 7 bases, with 12 bases lying between them. The germline gives CDR1 SQVTM, CDR2 ANQGSEA. The CDR3 is made up of 12 amino acids. The CDR3 sequence is CSVEDEGEKLFF. The CDR3 DNA reads as TGCAGCGTGGAGGACGAGGGTGAAAAACTGTTTTTT.

CDR3 loop: CASSPFRAGRSNQPQHF. The CDR3 nucleotides are TGTGCCAGCAGTCCCTTTAGAGCAGGGAGGAGCAATCAGCCCCAGCATTTT. The J gene is TRBJ1-5, the V gene TRBV27, with D possibly TRBD1 on 5 matching bases. This CDR3 has 17 residues. V lost 5 bases, J lost 1 base, and 18 bases lay in between. Germline V gene data show CDR1 as MNHEY and CDR2 as SMNVEV (reference sequence).

This chain links TRBV6-5 with TRBJ2-7; 11 bases line up with TRBD2. The length of the CDR3 is 15 residues. Germline V CDR1 and CDR2: MNHEY, SVGAGI. V lost 6 bases, J lost 4 bases, and 8 bases stayed unmatched. The CDR3 protein is CASRGTGTSGYEQYF. The CDR3 DNA is TGTGCCAGCAGGGGTACCGGGACTAGCGGTTACGAGCAGTACTTC.

The chain employs TRBV5-4 and TRBJ2-1, with 14 bases lining up with TRBD2. Germline CDR1 is SGHNT and CDR2 is YYREEE (reference sequence). Trimming took 4 bases from V and 8 from J; bases not matched to a gene: 8. The CDR3 is 16 amino acids. The DNA of the CDR3 is TGTGCCAGCAGCCCCGGGACTAGCGGGAGATTGCATGAGCAGTTCTTC. This gives the protein CASSPGTSGRLHEQFF.

This clone was seen a few times. The rearrangement links TRBV3-1 (or the pseudogene TRBV3-2) to TRBJ2-7; 9 bases are shared with TRBD2. Trimming cost V 5 bases and J 4 bases; bases outside gene matches: 9. CDR3 length equals 15 residues. CDR1 is LGHDT, CDR2 YNNKEL, per germline (reference sequence). CDR3: CASSVGLATGYEQYF. The DNA for the CDR3 is TGTGCCAGCAGCGTCGGACTAGCGACCGGATACGAGCAGTACTTC.

The J gene is TRBJ1-3, the V gene TRBV30; D might be TRBD1 (6 bases). Germline V CDR1 and CDR2: GTSNPN, SVGIG (reference sequence). The CDR3 sequence is 15 residues long. The V end was cut by 3 bases, the J end by 2 bases, with 14 bases between. The CDR3 DNA reads as TGTGCCTGGAGGGAAGGGGGGGGCCCTGGAAACACCATATATTTT. Translating it yields CAWREGGGPGNTIYF.

In DNA form, the CDR3 reads TGTGCCAGCAGTCAGTACACAGATACGCAGTATTTT. Protein sequence: CASSQYTDTQYF. The chain has TRBV6-5 and TRBJ2-3; no reliable D call. CDR3 length equals 12 residues. The V gene's germline CDR1 is MNHEY and CDR2 SVGAGI. V was trimmed by 5 bases and J by 2 bases, leaving 5 bases between them.

This CDR3 is CASSFGGEDTQYF. CDR3 coding DNA: TGCGCCAGCAGCTTTGGGGGGGAAGATACGCAGTATTTT. The chain combines TRBV5-1 with TRBJ2-3, with 7 positions matching TRBD2. Trimming took 2 bases from V and 5 from J; bases not matched to a gene: 2. Germline loops: CDR1 SGHRS, CDR2 YFSETQ. The CDR3 covers 13 residues.

The chain carries TRBV21-1 and TRBJ2-7; the DNA was not compared with TRBD1, the D call given in the table. TRBV21-1 is marked as a pseudogene. This CDR3 contains 16 residues. Here the CDR3 reads CASSKVSANSCHEQYF. Written as DNA, the CDR3 is TGTGCCAGCAGCAAAGTTTCGGCCAACAGCTGCCACGAGCAGTACTTC.

The chain uses TRBV11-3 and TRBJ2-1; TRBD2 matches at 11 bases. CDR1 and CDR2 from the germline V gene are SGHNT and YENEEA. This CDR3 comprises 16 residues. After removal of 2 bases from V and 9 bases from J, the junction contained 9 bases not matched to a gene. The CDR3 DNA reads as TGTGCCAGCAGCTTAAAGGGTAGCGGGGGGGCAGTTGAGCAGTTCTTC. This gives the protein CASSLKGSGGAVEQFF.

The rearrangement uses TRBV15 and TRBJ2-1; TRBD2 matches 10 bases. Germline CDR1 reads LNHNV; CDR2 reads YYDKDF (reference sequence). The CDR3 runs 16 residues. V was pared by 0 bases and J by 12 bases, with 11 bases of the junction left unmatched. CDR3 in amino acids: CATSRDGTSASWGQFF. CDR3 nucleotides: TGTGCCACCAGCAGAGATGGGACTAGCGCATCTTGGGGGCAGTTCTTC.

V usage is TRBV5-5 and J usage is TRBJ2-7; 9 bases are shared with TRBD1. Per germline, CDR1 SGHKS and CDR2 YYEKEE (reference sequence). Trimming at V came to 4 bases and at J to 3 bases, leaving 8 bases not matched to a gene. The CDR3 has 15 residues. DNA of the CDR3: TGTGCCAGCAGCGTAGACAGGGGGGCGGGCTACGAGCAGTACTTC. This sequence encodes CASSVDRGAGYEQYF.

This clone was recorded once. The J gene is TRBJ2-7, the V gene TRBV9, with a tentative D call TRBD1 (5 bases). Deletions cut 4 bases from V and 1 base from J, with 12 bases between. This CDR3 contains 14 residues. The germline gives CDR1 SGDLS, CDR2 YYNGEE. The CDR3 coding sequence is TGTGCCAGCAGCCCCAGGGTAAATTCCTACGAGCAGTACTTC. Protein product: CASSPRVNSYEQYF. Using reference TRBV9 and TRBJ2-7 for the parts outside the CDR3, the full variable domain is DSGVTQTPKHLITATGQRVTLRCSPRSGDLSVYWYQQSLDQGLQFLIQYYNGEERAKGNILERFSAQQFPDLHSELNLSSLELGDSALYFCASSPRVNSYEQYFGPGTRLTVT.

This chain connects TRBV7-7 to TRBJ2-1; 7 nucleotides align to TRBD2. The CDR3 covers 16 residues. CDR1 is SSHAT and CDR2 is FNYEAQ in the germline V gene (reference sequence). V was clipped by 5 bases and J by 0 bases; unmatched bases: 7. Here the CDR3 reads CASSLLSGSSYNEQFF. The CDR3 bases are TGTGCCAGCAGCCTTCTTAGCGGGTCCTCCTACAATGAGCAGTTCTTC.

The chain carries TRBV7-9 and TRBJ2-4; D is perhaps TRBD2 (5 bases). V lost 10 bases and J 6 bases, leaving 22 bases between the germline ends. This CDR3 is built from 15 residues. Germline V gene lookup returns CDR1 SEHNR and CDR2 FQNEAQ (reference sequence). Here the CDR3 reads CATDSGVLRGNIQYF. For the CDR3, the DNA is TGTGCCACCGACTCCGGGGTGTTGAGAGGAAACATTCAGTACTTC.